Shown below are 20 T cell receptor beta chains from a single sample sequenced in a study of radiotherapy plus CTLA-4 blockade in lung cancer. The protocol was immunoSEQ multiplex PCR, while the TCRdb copy is restricted to in-frame clones and leaves out a portion. The table lists under 55,000 clones, more than 60% of them singletons. The specimen comprised peripheral blood, sampled from a patient treated with radiotherapy plus ipilimumab. These TCRs come from a human donor with non-small cell lung cancer who had a partial response to radiotherapy plus ipilimumab.

This clone came up once. The chain links TRBV5-5 to TRBJ2-2; 9 bases agree with TRBD1. From germline, CDR1 is SGHKS and CDR2 YYEKEE (reference sequence). The CDR3 contains 14 residues. V shed 2 bases and J 7 bases; nucleotides not matched to a gene: 3. CDR3 region: CASSFTGGIGELFF. The CDR3 bases are TGTGCCAGCAGCTTCACAGGGGGCATCGGGGAGCTGTTTTTT.

The J gene is TRBJ1-1, the V gene TRBV19, with 7 bases aligning to TRBD1. The V segment lost 5 bases and the J segment 11 bases; nucleotides outside the gene matches: 14. CDR1 is LNHDA, CDR2 SQIVND, per germline (reference sequence). The CDR3 is 14 residues long. The CDR3 sequence: CASSPGTASVLAFF. Here the CDR3 DNA reads TGTGCCAGTAGTCCCGGGACAGCCTCGGTTCTGGCTTTCTTT.

This chain connects TRBV20-1 to TRBJ2-1; D perhaps matches TRBD2 (5 bases). V shed 1 base and J shed 9 bases, with 7 bases lying between them. The CDR3 has 11 amino acids. Germline CDR1 DFQATT, CDR2 SNEGSKA (reference sequence). The CDR3: CSARVGLEQFF. DNA of the CDR3: TGCAGTGCTAGAGTCGGACTTGAGCAGTTCTTC.

The J gene is TRBJ2-3, the V gene TRBV7-2, with D unclear. Trimming removed 7 bases from V and 2 bases from J, with 7 bases in between. Germline V gene sequence: CDR1 SGHTA, CDR2 FQGNSA. The CDR3 totals 12 residues. The CDR3 nucleotides read TGTGCCAGCAATAGAGTCACAGATACGCAGTATTTT. As protein: CASNRVTDTQYF.

The chain employs TRBV19 and TRBJ1-4; D unresolved. With 3 bases removed from V and 13 bases from J, the gap between germline ends came to 12 bases. Germline assignment: CDR1 LNHDA and CDR2 SQIVND (reference sequence). The CDR3 totals 12 residues. This CDR3 reads CASSIDRERLFF. The CDR3 DNA is TGTGCCAGTAGTATTGACCGCGAGCGACTGTTTTTT. The full variable domain, in which reference TRBV19 and TRBJ1-4 provide the parts outside the CDR3, is DGGITQSPKYLFRKEGQNVTLSCEQNLNHDAMYWYRQDPGQGLRLIYYSQIVNDFQKGDIAEGYSVSREKKESFPLTVTSAQKNPTAFYLCASSIDRERLFFGSGTQLSVL.

The chain is built from TRBV4-1 and TRBJ2-3, with TRBD1 identical over 11 bases. Germline V gives CDR1 MGHRA, CDR2 YSYEKL. The CDR3 totals 17 residues. V shed 3 bases, J shed 4 bases, and the junction held 9 bases outside the gene matches. CDR3 loop: CASSHGPGQGAADTQYF. CDR3 sequence (DNA): TGCGCCAGCAGCCATGGCCCCGGACAGGGGGCCGCAGATACGCAGTATTTT.

The chain employs TRBV7-2 and TRBJ2-2; D is ambiguous. From germline, CDR1 is SGHTA and CDR2 FQGNSA. CDR3 length: 16 amino acids. Trimming pared 2 bases from V and 0 bases from J, leaving 10 bases between. The CDR3 DNA is TGTGCCAGCAGCTTAATAGTCCCCTCGAACACCGGGGAGCTGTTTTTT. Protein: CASSLIVPSNTGELFF.

The chain has TRBV28 and TRBJ2-3; 10 nucleotides align to TRBD1. CDR3 size: 17 residues. Germline loops: CDR1 MDHEN, CDR2 SYDVKM. The V gene end was trimmed by 3 bases and the J gene end by 1 base; junction bases not matched to a gene: 7. The DNA of the CDR3 is TGTGCCAGCAGTTTGGGGACCGGGACAGGGGGCACAGATACGCAGTATTTT. It encodes CASSLGTGTGGTDTQYF.

In its sample, this clone was seen once. This chain uses TRBV5-4 with TRBJ2-2; possibly TRBD1 for D (8 bases). CDR3 length equals 16 residues. V gave up 0 bases and J gave up 6 bases, with 15 bases separating them. Germline CDR1 and CDR2: SGHNT and YYREEE (reference sequence). The DNA for the CDR3 is TGTGCCAGCAGCTTGGGAACAGGGGGGGATCCCGGGGAGCTGTTTTTT. Translation gives CASSLGTGGDPGELFF.

V and J are TRBV7-3 and TRBJ1-6, with D hard to call. V lost 2 bases and J lost 5, with 4 bases in between. CDR1 SGHTA and CDR2 FQGTGA come from the germline V gene. The CDR3 is 13 residues long. CDR3 protein: CASSLQDNSPLHF. The CDR3 DNA reads as TGTGCCAGCAGCTTACAGGATAATTCACCCCTCCACTTT. The entire variable domain, with the rest obtained from reference TRBV7-3 and TRBJ1-6, is as follows: GAGVSQTPSNKVTEKGKYVELRCDPISGHTALYWYRQSLGQGPEFLIYFQGTGAADDSGLPNDRFFAVRPEGSVSTLKIQRTERGDSAVYLCASSLQDNSPLHFGNGTRLTVT.

The chain is built from TRBV9 and TRBJ2-1; 14 bases are shared with TRBD2. The CDR3 is 16 residues long. V was clipped by 2 bases and J by 8 bases; unmatched bases: 6. Per germline, CDR1 SGDLS and CDR2 YYNGEE. CDR3 amino acids: CASSVGLAGGADEQFF. CDR3 DNA: TGTGCCAGCAGCGTCGGACTAGCGGGGGGAGCGGATGAGCAGTTCTTC.

V is TRBV11-2 and J is TRBJ1-5; 9 nucleotides line up with TRBD1. Unmatched junction bases numbered 8, after V lost 5 bases and J lost 0 bases. Germline CDR1 SGHAT, CDR2 FQNNGV. This CDR3 contains 17 residues. The CDR3 DNA reads as TGTGCCAGCAGCACCGGGACAGGGTGGGATAGCAATCAGCCCCAGCATTTT. Translating it yields CASSTGTGWDSNQPQHF. Together with reference TRBV11-2 and TRBJ1-5, the CDR3 gives the full variable domain: EAGVAQSPRYKIIEKRQSVAFWCNPISGHATLYWYQQILGQGPKLLIQFQNNGVVDDSQLPKDRFSAERLKGVDSTLKIQPAKLEDSAVYLCASSTGTGWDSNQPQHFGDGTRLSIL.

This clone was observed once. The chain has TRBV5-1 and TRBJ1-2; 9 bases fit TRBD1. The germline CDR1 and CDR2 sequences are SGHRS and YFSETQ. V shed 4 bases and J 10 bases; nucleotides not matched to a gene: 11. This CDR3 has 14 residues. CDR3 loop: CASSQTTGGISYTF. CDR3 DNA sequence: TGCGCCAGCAGCCAAACAACAGGGGGCATCTCCTACACCTTC.

This clone was recorded only once. The V gene is TRBV11-2, the J gene TRBJ2-2; TRBD2 might be the D (5 bases). The CDR3 contains 15 residues. V was clipped by 5 bases and J by 3 bases, with 13 bases between them. Germline values: CDR1 SGHAT, CDR2 FQNNGV. Written as DNA, the CDR3 is TGTGCCAGCAGCCTCAACCCGGGATACACCGGGGAGCTGTTTTTT. It encodes CASSLNPGYTGELFF.

A few counts support this clone. The chain is built from TRBV4-1 and TRBJ1-1, with TRBD1 identical over 7 bases. V lost 0 bases, J lost 1 base, and 8 bases stayed unmatched. The CDR3 extends over 17 amino acids. Germline V gene sequence: CDR1 MGHRA, CDR2 YSYEKL. The CDR3 loop reads CASSQDRQGLKNTEAFF. In nucleotides, the CDR3 is TGCGCCAGCAGCCAAGATAGACAGGGCTTGAAGAACACTGAAGCTTTCTTT.

This clone was observed a few times. The germline gene is not matched at one end of the junction; a read error may be the cause. V usage is TRBV19 and J usage is TRBJ1-1; 8 bases are a match to TRBD1. CDR1 is LNHDA, CDR2 SQIVND, per germline (reference sequence). CDR3 length: 14 amino acids. The CDR3 nucleotides read TGTGCCAATAGTATCGGACAGGGACACACTGAAGCTTTCTTT. Its protein product is CANSIGQGHTEAFF.

This chain uses TRBV30 with TRBJ2-1; the match to TRBD2 covers 8 bases. This CDR3 contains 16 residues. The V segment lost 3 bases and the J segment 4 bases; nucleotides outside the gene matches: 11. Germline-derived CDR1 and CDR2 are GTSNPN and SVGIG (reference sequence). DNA of the CDR3: TGTGCCTGGAGCGAGGCGGGACTAGGATTATACAATGAGCAGTTCTTC. This gives the protein CAWSEAGLGLYNEQFF.

J is TRBJ2-7 and V is TRBV11-1, with D tentatively TRBD2 (6 bases). Trimming took off 1 base at V and 6 bases at J, with 16 bases between the two ends. The CDR3 sequence is 15 residues long. Germline assignment: CDR1 SGHAT and CDR2 FQDESV (reference sequence). The CDR3, as DNA: TGTGCCAGCAGCTTAGGCGGAGGGCCGATTTCCGAGCAGTACTTC. Residues: CASSLGGGPISEQYF.

This rearrangement joins TRBV18 to TRBJ1-5, with D possibly being TRBD1 (6 bases). The germline V gene encodes CDR1 KGHSH and CDR2 LQKENI. Deletions cut 6 bases from V and 4 bases from J, with 16 bases between. CDR3 length: 15 residues. CDR3 DNA sequence: TGTGCCAGCTCGTACAGGGCGGGAGGGAATCAGCCCCAGCATTTT. Protein sequence: CASSYRAGGNQPQHF.

V usage is TRBV4-1 and J usage is TRBJ2-5, with D possibly being TRBD2 (6 bases). CDR1 MGHRA and CDR2 YSYEKL come from the germline V gene. CDR3 length: 15 amino acids. The ends were cut back, 1 base at V and 2 bases at J, with 11 bases in the middle. Here the CDR3 DNA reads TGCGCCAGCAGCCAAGGACCCGGGGGTCAAGAGACCCAGTACTTC. It is translated as CASSQGPGGQETQYF.